A single sample gave rise to the 31 T cell receptor beta chains below, sequenced in a study of cytomegalovirus exposure and HLA in healthy donors. The PCR ran on 60 Vbeta and 13 Jbeta primers. Here immunoSEQ multiplex PCR was the method, and the copy in TCRdb shows in-frame clones only, minus some. The sample has about 140,000 clones; about three quarters are singletons. Source material: PBMCs. Receptor source: a middle-aged woman in good health and CMV-seronegative.

This rearrangement joins TRBV4-2 to TRBJ1-3, with TRBD1 identical over 8 bases. The CDR3 is made up of 13 amino acids. Losses at the gene ends were 6 bases for V and 6 bases for J; bases not matched to a gene: 4. Germline CDR1 and CDR2: LGHNA and YNFKEQ. In DNA, the CDR3 is TGTGCCAGCAGTCAGGGGGCCGAAAACACCATATATTTT. Translated: CASSQGAENTIYF.

The chain combines TRBV7-9 with TRBJ2-2; weak D call: TRBD1 (5 bases). Trimming stripped 0 bases from V and 6 bases from J, with 5 bases between. Germline lookup yields CDR1 SEHNR and CDR2 FQNEAQ (reference sequence). This CDR3 contains 13 residues. The CDR3 loop is CASSLAGAGELFF. DNA of the CDR3: TGTGCCAGCAGCTTAGCAGGGGCCGGGGAGCTGTTTTTT.

V gene TRBV7-2 combines with J gene TRBJ1-2; a weak D match, TRBD1 (5 bases). This CDR3 is 14 amino acids long. Germline V gives CDR1 SGHTA, CDR2 FQGNSA. Trimming shortened V by 5 bases and J by 2 bases, and 12 bases separated the two germline ends. The CDR3 loop is CASSIRQRNYGYTF. CDR3 bases: TGTGCCAGCAGCATACGACAGAGAAACTATGGCTACACCTTC. The full variable domain, with the rest looked up from reference TRBV7-2 and TRBJ1-2, is GAGVSQSPSNKVTEKGKDVELRCDPISGHTALYWYRQSLGQGLEFLIYFQGNSAPDKSGLPSDRFSAERTGGSVSTLTIQRTQQEDSAVYLCASSIRQRNYGYTFGSGTRLTVV.

The chain joins TRBV28 to TRBJ1-5, with a tentative D call TRBD1 (6 bases). V gave up 2 bases and J gave up 4 bases, with 9 bases separating them. CDR3 length equals 14 residues. Germline CDR1 and CDR2: MDHEN and SYDVKM. CDR3 sequence: CASSLGQRNQPQHF. Written as DNA, the CDR3 is TGTGCCAGCAGTTTAGGACAGCGGAATCAGCCCCAGCATTTT. Variable domain in full (rest from reference TRBV28 and TRBJ1-5): DVKVTQSSRYLVKRTGEKVFLECVQDMDHENMFWYRQDPGLGLRLIYFSYDVKMKEKGDIPEGYSVSREKKERFSLILESASTNQTSMYLCASSLGQRNQPQHFGDGTRLSIL.

The V and J genes are TRBV28 and TRBJ2-2; maybe TRBD1 (6 bases). CDR1 MDHEN and CDR2 SYDVKM come from the germline V gene. Deletions cut 2 bases from V and 8 bases from J, with 15 bases between. This CDR3 region has 15 residues. In DNA form, the CDR3 reads TGTGCCAGCAGTTTAGGGGTCAGGGGCGCTGGGGAGCTGTTTTTT. This translates into CASSLGVRGAGELFF.

The rearrangement links TRBV4-1 to TRBJ2-7; TRBD1 aligns across 10 bases. V shed 0 bases, J shed 2 bases, and the junction held 4 bases outside the gene matches. Germline CDR1 reads MGHRA; CDR2 reads YSYEKL. The CDR3 runs 16 residues. CDR3 region: CASSQDPGTGAYEQYF. CDR3 DNA sequence: TGCGCCAGCAGCCAAGATCCGGGGACAGGGGCCTACGAGCAGTACTTC.

The rearrangement uses TRBV2 and TRBJ2-5, with 8 positions matching TRBD2. After removal of 11 bases from V and 1 base from J, the junction contained 6 bases not matched to a gene. The CDR3 extends over 13 amino acids. CDR1 and CDR2 from the germline V gene are SNHLY and FYNNEI. CDR3 nucleotides: TGTGCCGGGGCAACTAGCGGCCAAGAGACCCAGTACTTC. It codes for CAGATSGQETQYF.

The chain employs TRBV5-1 and TRBJ2-5, with D perhaps matching TRBD2 (5 bases). Trimming pared 6 bases from V and 4 bases from J, leaving 13 bases between. Germline CDR1 reads SGHRS; CDR2 reads YFSETQ. The CDR3 totals 13 residues. CDR3 region: CASTGLSLETQYF. In DNA, the CDR3 is TGCGCCAGCACGGGGTTAAGTTTAGAGACCCAGTACTTC.

The chain has TRBV11-1 and TRBJ2-1; D ambiguous. The germline V gene has CDR1 SGHAT and CDR2 FQDESV (reference sequence). The CDR3 covers 14 residues. Trimming pared 1 base from V and 5 bases from J, leaving 9 bases between. Written as DNA, the CDR3 is TGTGCCAGCAGCTTAGTTGGAGTCAACAATGAGCAGTTCTTC. Encoded protein: CASSLVGVNNEQFF.

The rearrangement joins TRBV6-4 to TRBJ2-7; 8 bases align to TRBD1. In germline, CDR1 is MRHNA, CDR2 SNTAGT. The CDR3 covers 14 residues. V shed 10 bases and J 2 bases; nucleotides not matched to a gene: 10. CDR3 nucleotide sequence: TGTGCCATAGACCGACAGGGGACCCCCTACGAGCAGTACGTC. Amino acids: CAIDRQGTPYEQYV.

The rearrangement links TRBV5-1 to TRBJ1-1; 8 positions match TRBD1. The germline V gene encodes CDR1 SGHRS and CDR2 YFSETQ. CDR3 length: 14 residues. Losses at the gene ends were 5 bases for V and 3 bases for J; bases not matched to a gene: 6. The CDR3 DNA sequence: TGCGCCAGCAGTTTAGTGACAGGGGACACTGAAGCTTTCTTT. Protein product: CASSLVTGDTEAFF.

The chain employs TRBV7-9 and TRBJ2-3; D unresolved. Germline loops: CDR1 SEHNR, CDR2 FQNEAQ (reference sequence). Trimming removed 2 bases at V and 5 bases at J, with 11 bases between. This CDR3 region has 14 residues. Here the CDR3 DNA reads TGTGCCAGCAGCTTATCCCGAGCCGGAGATACGCAGTATTTT. Its protein product is CASSLSRAGDTQYF.

This clone is a singleton in its sample. In DNA, the CDR3 is TGTGCCAGCAGCGTAGCTTCAGGGGCCGGAAACACCATATATTTT. It specifies CASSVASGAGNTIYF. The chain uses TRBV9 and TRBJ1-3, with D perhaps matching TRBD1 (6 bases). Between the trimmed V and J ends, which lost 0 bases and 4 bases, there was a span of 11 bases. CDR1 is SGDLS, CDR2 YYNGEE, per germline. This CDR3 has 15 residues.

The chain carries TRBV7-3 and TRBJ1-1, with unresolved D. The CDR3 consists of 13 residues. Germline CDR1 SGHTA, CDR2 FQGTGA. The ends were cut back, 8 bases at V and 2 bases at J, with 12 bases in the middle. The CDR3 region has the DNA TGTGCCAGCTCCCTTCAGGTTAACACTGAAGCTTTCTTT. Amino acid sequence: CASSLQVNTEAFF. Filled out from reference TRBV7-3 and TRBJ1-1, the complete variable domain reads GAGVSQTPSNKVTEKGKYVELRCDPISGHTALYWYRQSLGQGPEFLIYFQGTGAADDSGLPNDRFFAVRPEGSVSTLKIQRTERGDSAVYLCASSLQVNTEAFFGQGTRLTVV.

The chain couples TRBV7-3 to TRBJ2-3, with D maybe TRBD1 (5 bases). Germline CDR1 reads SGHTA; CDR2 reads FQGTGA. This CDR3 region has 13 residues. V gave up 2 bases and J gave up 6 bases, with 9 bases separating them. The CDR3 spells CASSLRRDDTQYF. The DNA for the CDR3 is TGTGCCAGCAGCTTACGCAGGGATGATACGCAGTATTTT. The complete variable domain, with remaining parts taken from reference TRBV7-3 and TRBJ2-3, reads GAGVSQTPSNKVTEKGKYVELRCDPISGHTALYWYRQSLGQGPEFLIYFQGTGAADDSGLPNDRFFAVRPEGSVSTLKIQRTERGDSAVYLCASSLRRDDTQYFGPGTRLTVL.

The V gene is TRBV18, the J gene TRBJ1-5, with D hard to call. V was clipped by 3 bases and J by 1 base, with 4 bases between them. Germline CDR1 and CDR2: KGHSH and LQKENI. The CDR3 has 13 amino acids. CDR3 sequence reads: CASSPGSNQPQHF. For the CDR3, the DNA is TGTGCCAGCTCACCGGGCAGCAATCAGCCCCAGCATTTT.

The genes are TRBV15 and TRBJ1-4, with TRBD1 identical over 9 bases. Per the germline V gene, CDR1 is LNHNV and CDR2 is YYDKDF (reference sequence). V was pared by 0 bases and J by 7 bases, with 3 bases of the junction left unmatched. The CDR3 is made up of 15 amino acids. Here the CDR3 reads CATSRDRGQGEKLFF. The CDR3 DNA follows: TGTGCCACCAGCAGAGATCGGGGACAGGGTGAAAAACTGTTTTTT.

The V gene is TRBV11-2, the J gene TRBJ1-6; TRBD1 agrees at 8 bases. CDR3 length: 18 amino acids. Per germline, CDR1 SGHAT and CDR2 FQNNGV. CDR3 sequence reads: CACSQWTGHGSYNSPLHF. The CDR3, as DNA: TGTGCTTGCTCCCAATGGACAGGGCATGGCTCCTATAATTCACCCCTCCACTTT.

The chain has TRBV7-9 and TRBJ1-1, with D perhaps matching TRBD1 (5 bases). With 5 bases removed from V and 8 bases from J, the gap between germline ends came to 12 bases. The CDR3 covers 12 residues. Germline values: CDR1 SEHNR, CDR2 FQNEAQ (reference sequence). The CDR3 region is CASSPGPLEAFF. The CDR3 DNA is TGTGCCAGCAGCCCAGGGCCCCTGGAAGCTTTCTTT.

This rearrangement joins TRBV19 to TRBJ1-2; 7 nucleotides match TRBD1. Per germline, CDR1 LNHDA and CDR2 SQIVND (reference sequence). The CDR3 totals 14 residues. V gave up 2 bases and J gave up 6 bases; unmatched junction bases: 6. The CDR3 DNA reads TGTGCCAGTAGTATACCGGCCGGGACAGATGGCTACACCTTC. This sequence encodes CASSIPAGTDGYTF.

The rearrangement links TRBV9 to TRBJ1-6; 7 bases map to TRBD1. This CDR3 contains 15 residues. Germline lookup yields CDR1 SGDLS and CDR2 YYNGEE. V trimming: 2 bases; J trimming: 9 bases; junction bases outside the gene matches: 8. Here the CDR3 DNA reads TGTGCCAGCAGCGTGGAGGGGGCGCGAGGTTCACCCCTCCACTTT. This gives the protein CASSVEGARGSPLHF.

This chain uses TRBV5-1 with TRBJ2-5; D is unresolved. The V end lost 0 bases, the J end lost 5 bases, and 8 bases lay between the germline ends. CDR3 length: 13 residues. Per the germline V gene, CDR1 is SGHRS and CDR2 is YFSETQ. This CDR3 reads CASSLDQAETQYF. CDR3 nucleotides: TGCGCCAGCAGCTTGGACCAGGCGGAGACCCAGTACTTC.

This clone appeared once. The rearrangement links TRBV19 to TRBJ1-1; D gene unclear. Trimming took off 7 bases at V and 5 bases at J, with 14 bases between the two ends. The germline V gene encodes CDR1 LNHDA and CDR2 SQIVND (reference sequence). This CDR3 comprises 13 residues. The CDR3 nucleotides are TGTGCCAGTATGGAGGGTTGGGCGACTGAAGCTTTCTTT. Translated, it gives CASMEGWATEAFF.

The gene calls are TRBV6-4 and TRBJ1-6; maybe TRBD1 (5 bases). V lost 6 bases to trimming and J lost 6 bases, with 12 bases between them. Germline V gene data show CDR1 as MRHNA and CDR2 as SNTAGT. The CDR3 consists of 14 residues. CDR3 nucleotide sequence: TGTGCCAGCAGCATCCAGGGCAGTAATTCACCCCTCCACTTT. Protein: CASSIQGSNSPLHF.

The chain carries TRBV5-1 and TRBJ1-1; TRBD1 is a possible D gene (5 bases). In germline, CDR1 is SGHRS, CDR2 YFSETQ. The CDR3 is 17 residues long. V was trimmed by 3 bases and J by 0 bases, leaving 18 bases between them. The CDR3 coding sequence is TGCGCCAGCAGCTCCTTACCGGGACTGACCATGAACACTGAAGCTTTCTTT. This codes for CASSSLPGLTMNTEAFF. Filled out from reference TRBV5-1 and TRBJ1-1, the complete variable domain reads KAGVTQTPRYLIKTRGQQVTLSCSPISGHRSVSWYQQTPGQGLQFLFEYFSETQRNKGNFPGRFSGRQFSNSRSEMNVSTLELGDSALYLCASSSLPGLTMNTEAFFGQGTRLTVV.

This chain links TRBV9 with TRBJ2-5; 8 bases line up with TRBD2. J was trimmed by 4 bases and V by 5 bases; bases with no gene match: 7. Germline CDR1 reads SGDLS; CDR2 reads YYNGEE. The CDR3 runs 14 residues. The DNA for the CDR3 is TGTGCCAGCAGTATGGGACTAGATGGAGAGACCCAGTACTTC. Encoded protein: CASSMGLDGETQYF.

The V gene is TRBV29-1, the J gene TRBJ2-3; TRBD2 agrees at 14 bases. This CDR3 is 15 amino acids long. V shed 5 bases and J 8 bases; nucleotides not matched to a gene: 9. Germline-derived CDR1 and CDR2 are SQVTM and ANQGSEA. CDR3 sequence: CSVPWGTSGGSTQYF. The CDR3 DNA is TGCAGCGTTCCCTGGGGGACTAGCGGGGGCAGTACGCAGTATTTT.

V and J are TRBV9 and TRBJ2-1, with 11 positions matching TRBD2. Germline V gene sequence: CDR1 SGDLS, CDR2 YYNGEE. After removal of 0 bases from V and 4 bases from J, the junction contained 9 bases not matched to a gene. This CDR3 has 18 amino acids. The CDR3 nucleotides read TGTGCCAGCAGCGTAGTATCGACTAGCGGGGCCCCATACAATGAGCAGTTCTTC. Amino acids: CASSVVSTSGAPYNEQFF.

This clone was seen once. The CDR3 protein is CASSSRGGGDEQYV. The CDR3 DNA reads as TGTGCCAGCAGCTCCCGGGGAGGAGGGGACGAGCAGTACGTC. The chain couples TRBV5-6 to TRBJ2-7, with D perhaps TRBD2 (6 bases). V lost 3 bases, J lost 5 bases, and 15 bases lay in between. The CDR3 contains 14 residues. The V gene's germline CDR1 is SGHDT and CDR2 YYEEEE.

The V gene is TRBV14, the J gene TRBJ1-1; D gene ambiguous. Per germline, CDR1 SGHDN and CDR2 FVKESK. V lost 3 bases to trimming and J lost 5 bases, with 10 bases between them. The CDR3 covers 13 residues. CDR3 sequence reads: CASSHSGSTEAFF. CDR3 DNA sequence: TGTGCCAGCAGCCACTCGGGGTCTACTGAAGCTTTCTTT.

This chain connects TRBV27 to TRBJ2-1; D unclear. This CDR3 is built from 14 residues. Germline V CDR1 and CDR2: MNHEY, SMNVEV (reference sequence). Trimming removed 2 bases from V and 9 bases from J, with 14 bases in between. The CDR3: CASSLIPLRAEQFF. The CDR3 nucleotides are TGTGCCAGCAGTTTAATCCCCTTGAGAGCTGAGCAGTTCTTC.